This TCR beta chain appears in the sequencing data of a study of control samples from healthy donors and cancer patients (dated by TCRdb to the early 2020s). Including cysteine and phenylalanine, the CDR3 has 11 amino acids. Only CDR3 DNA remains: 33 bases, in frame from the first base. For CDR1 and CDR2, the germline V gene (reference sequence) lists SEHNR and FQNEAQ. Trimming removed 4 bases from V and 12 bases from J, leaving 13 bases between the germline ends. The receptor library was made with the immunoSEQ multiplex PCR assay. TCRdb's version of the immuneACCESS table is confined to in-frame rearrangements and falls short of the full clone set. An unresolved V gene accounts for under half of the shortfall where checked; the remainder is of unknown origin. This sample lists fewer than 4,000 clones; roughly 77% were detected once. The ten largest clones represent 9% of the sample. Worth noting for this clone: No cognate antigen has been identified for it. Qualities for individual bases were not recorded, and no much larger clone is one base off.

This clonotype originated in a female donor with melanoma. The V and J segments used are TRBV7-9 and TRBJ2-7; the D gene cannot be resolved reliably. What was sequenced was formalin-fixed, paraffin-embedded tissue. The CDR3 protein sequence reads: CASSYPGPTYF. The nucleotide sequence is TGTGCCAGCAGCTACCCGGGCCCAACGTACTTC.